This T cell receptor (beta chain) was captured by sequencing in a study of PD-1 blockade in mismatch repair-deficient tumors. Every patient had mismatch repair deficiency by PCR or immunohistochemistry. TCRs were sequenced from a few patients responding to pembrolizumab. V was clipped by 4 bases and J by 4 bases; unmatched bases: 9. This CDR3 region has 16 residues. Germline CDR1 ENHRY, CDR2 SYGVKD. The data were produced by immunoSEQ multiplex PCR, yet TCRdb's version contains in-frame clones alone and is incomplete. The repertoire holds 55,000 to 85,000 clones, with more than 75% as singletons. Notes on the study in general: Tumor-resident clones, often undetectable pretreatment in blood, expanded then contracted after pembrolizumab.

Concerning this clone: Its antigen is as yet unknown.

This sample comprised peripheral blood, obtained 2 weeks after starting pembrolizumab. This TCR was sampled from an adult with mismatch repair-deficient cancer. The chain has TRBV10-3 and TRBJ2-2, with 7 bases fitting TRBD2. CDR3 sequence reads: CAISGYRGGSTGELFF. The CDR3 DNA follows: TGTGCCATCAGTGGCTACCGGGGCGGGAGCACCGGGGAGCTGTTTTTT.